This TCR beta chain is from a study of identical twins' blood T cells. TCRdb re-analysed the 5' RACE reads in MiXCR, keeping a single row per CDR3 protein. Altogether 350,000 to 450,000 distinct CDR3 sequences are present, about 28% being singletons, with the ten largest covering about 6%. Trimming cost V 7 bases and J 0 bases, with 12 bases left between them. The CDR3 runs 13 residues. CDR1 is SQVTM and CDR2 is ANQGSEA in the germline V gene. This clonotype was detected a few times. The rearrangement uses TRBV29-1 and TRBJ1-2, with D possibly TRBD1 on 6 matching bases. The sample consisted of PBMCs. The TCR sequence derives from a woman aged 18 to 55 in good health. CDR3 DNA sequence: TGCAGCGCGCGAGGGGGAGCTAACTATGGCTACACCTTC. Its protein product is CSARGGANYGYTF.